The present T cell receptor (beta chain) was sequenced within a study of blood T cell repertoires in COVID-19. Across the whole study: Samples of COVID-19 (acute and convalescent) were obtained from the United States, Italy and Spain. PBMCs, B-cell-depleted T cells, or T cells were the source of the cDNA or gDNA that made up the material.

Method: immunoSEQ multiplex PCR; TCRdb's copy keeps in-frame clones and lacks some. The table includes roughly 79,000 clones, roughly 87% detected once. V dropped 0 bases and J dropped 2 bases, with 10 bases sitting between them. Germline V CDR1 and CDR2: WNHNN, SYGVQD (reference sequence). The CDR3 extends over 15 amino acids. The sequence was collected from a woman in her 50s with acute or convalescent COVID-19. The sequenced sample was peripheral blood. This sequence joins TRBV10-1 and TRBJ2-5, with no clear D. The CDR3 DNA reads as TGCGCCAGCAGTGAGTCCCAGACACCGCAAGAGACCCAGTACTTC. Translating it yields CASSESQTPQETQYF.